This TCR beta chain was captured by sequencing in a study of blood T cells in healthy people across ages. Germline-derived CDR1 and CDR2 are LNHNV and YYDKDF (reference sequence). V was cut by 0 bases and J by 5 bases, with 13 bases left in between. This CDR3 is 15 amino acids long. As concerns this clonotype: Its antigen is unknown.

Study findings and constraints: Across the age range, TCR beta diversity per million T cells fell in a roughly linear way.

With a J-beta primer mix and a sample-barcoded 5' primer, a second PCR ran roughly 6 to 12 cycles. A 12-random-nucleotide template-switch adaptor tagged each cDNA molecule. TCRdb ran MiXCR on the 5' RACE reads and lists one entry per CDR3 protein. The sample shows some 1.8 million distinct CDR3 sequences, roughly two fifths of them seen only once. The people who gave samples were healthy Caucasians from Russia, aged about 6 to 95. About 9.9 milliliters of peripheral blood were drawn from each donor. The sample taken for sequencing was blood. The TCR sequence derives from a human donor in good health. The chain uses TRBV15 and TRBJ2-5; D gene uncertain. The CDR3 here is CATSRDKGISETQYF. Written as DNA, the CDR3 is TGTGCCACCAGCAGAGACAAAGGGATAAGCGAGACCCAGTACTTC.